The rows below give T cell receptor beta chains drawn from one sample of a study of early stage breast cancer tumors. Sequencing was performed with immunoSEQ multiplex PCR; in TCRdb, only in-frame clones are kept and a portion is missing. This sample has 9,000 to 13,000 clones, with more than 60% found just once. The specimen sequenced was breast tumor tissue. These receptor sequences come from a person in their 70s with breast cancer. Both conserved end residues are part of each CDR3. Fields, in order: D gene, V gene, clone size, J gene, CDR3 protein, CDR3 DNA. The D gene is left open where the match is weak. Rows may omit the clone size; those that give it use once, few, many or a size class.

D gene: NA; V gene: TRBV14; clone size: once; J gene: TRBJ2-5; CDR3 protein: CASSLRRLGGETQYF; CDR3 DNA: TGTGCCAGCAGCCTCAGACGACTAGGCGGAGAGACCCAGTACTTC
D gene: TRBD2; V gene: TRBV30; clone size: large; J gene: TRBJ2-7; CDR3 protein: CAWKPGRDEQYF; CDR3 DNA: TGTGCCTGGAAACCAGGGAGGGACGAGCAGTACTTC
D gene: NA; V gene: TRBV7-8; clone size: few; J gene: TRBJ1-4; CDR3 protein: CASSPQTGKLFF; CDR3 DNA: TGTGCCAGCAGCCCACAGACCGGAAAACTGTTTTTT
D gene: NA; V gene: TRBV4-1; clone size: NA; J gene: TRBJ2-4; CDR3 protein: CASSQDFGGSFRDIQYF; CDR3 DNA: TGCGCCAGCAGCCAAGATTTCGGCGGTAGTTTCCGCGACATTCAGTACTTC
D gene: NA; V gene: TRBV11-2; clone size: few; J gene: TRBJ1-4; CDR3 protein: CASSRGSGMGEKLFF; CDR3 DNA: TGTGCCAGCAGCAGGGGATCGGGTATGGGTGAAAAACTGTTTTTT
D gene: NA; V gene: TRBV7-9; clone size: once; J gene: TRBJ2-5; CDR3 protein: CASTQDGRETQYF; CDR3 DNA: TGTGCCAGCACCCAGGACGGGAGAGAGACCCAGTACTTC
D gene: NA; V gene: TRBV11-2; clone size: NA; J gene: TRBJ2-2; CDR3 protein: CASSLTPGQSNTGELFF; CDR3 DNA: TGTGCCAGCAGCTTGACTCCGGGACAATCGAACACCGGGGAGCTGTTTTTT
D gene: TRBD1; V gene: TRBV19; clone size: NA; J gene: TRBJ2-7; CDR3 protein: CASSIAAPGQAQSYEQYF; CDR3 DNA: TGTGCCAGTAGTATAGCGGCCCCCGGACAGGCGCAGTCCTACGAGCAGTACTTC
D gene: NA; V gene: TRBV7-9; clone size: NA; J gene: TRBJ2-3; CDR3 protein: CASSLGFGGSADTQYF; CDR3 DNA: TGTGCCAGCAGCTTAGGGTTTGGGGGGAGCGCAGATACGCAGTATTTT
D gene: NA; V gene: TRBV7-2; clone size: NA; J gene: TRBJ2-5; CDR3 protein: CASTTWGRLGETQYF; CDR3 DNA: TGTGCCAGCACCACGTGGGGGCGCTTAGGGGAGACCCAGTACTTC
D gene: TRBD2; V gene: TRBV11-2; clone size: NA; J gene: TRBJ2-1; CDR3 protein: CASSLGGRSYNEQFF; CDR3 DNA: TGTGCCAGCAGCTTAGGCGGGAGGTCCTACAATGAGCAGTTCTTC
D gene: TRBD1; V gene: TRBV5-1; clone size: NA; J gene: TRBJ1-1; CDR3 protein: CASSPDRGGENTEAFF; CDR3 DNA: TGCGCCAGCAGCCCCGACAGGGGAGGGGAGAACACTGAAGCTTTCTTT
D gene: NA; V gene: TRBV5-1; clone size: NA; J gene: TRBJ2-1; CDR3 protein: CASSLAAPGHEQFF; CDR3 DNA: TGCGCCAGCAGCTTGGCCGCCCCTGGGCATGAGCAGTTCTTC
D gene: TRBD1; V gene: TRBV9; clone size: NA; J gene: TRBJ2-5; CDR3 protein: CASSEAGGWKGETQYF; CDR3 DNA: TGTGCCAGCAGCGAAGCAGGGGGCTGGAAAGGAGAGACCCAGTACTTC
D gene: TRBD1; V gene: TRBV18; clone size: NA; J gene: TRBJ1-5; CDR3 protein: CASSPTGSSNQPQHF; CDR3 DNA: TGTGCCAGCTCCCCGACAGGGAGTAGCAATCAGCCCCAGCATTTT
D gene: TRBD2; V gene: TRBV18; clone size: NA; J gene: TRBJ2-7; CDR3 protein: CASSIQASGAAYEQYF; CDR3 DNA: TGTGCCAGCTCAATCCAGGCCAGCGGGGCCGCCTACGAGCAGTACTTC
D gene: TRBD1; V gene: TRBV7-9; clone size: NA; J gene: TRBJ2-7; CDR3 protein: CASSQNLRDRGEQYF; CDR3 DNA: TGTGCCAGCAGCCAAAACCTCCGGGACAGGGGGGAACAGTACTTC
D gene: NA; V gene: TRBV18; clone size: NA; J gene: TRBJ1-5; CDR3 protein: CASSPAVPRGYQPQHF; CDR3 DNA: TGTGCCAGCTCACCAGCGGTCCCGAGGGGGTATCAGCCCCAGCATTTT
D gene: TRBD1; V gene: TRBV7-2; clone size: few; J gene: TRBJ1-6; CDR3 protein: CASSSPSSGGSPLHF; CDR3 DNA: TGTGCCAGCAGCTCGCCTTCCTCAGGGGGCTCACCCCTCCACTTT
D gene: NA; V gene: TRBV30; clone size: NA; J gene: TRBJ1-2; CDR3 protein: CAWSETRTSYGYTF; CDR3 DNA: TGTGCCTGGAGTGAAACTCGGACATCATATGGCTACACCTTC
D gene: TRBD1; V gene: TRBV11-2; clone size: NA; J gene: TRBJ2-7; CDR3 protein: CASSFPGTASYEQYF; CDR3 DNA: TGTGCCAGCAGCTTCCCCGGGACAGCCTCCTACGAGCAGTACTTC
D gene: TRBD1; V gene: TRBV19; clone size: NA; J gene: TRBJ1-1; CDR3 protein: CASSRERTGPEAFF; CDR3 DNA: TGTGCCAGTAGTAGAGAAAGGACAGGGCCTGAAGCTTTCTTT
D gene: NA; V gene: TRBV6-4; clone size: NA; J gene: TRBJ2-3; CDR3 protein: CASSEQGSTDTQYF; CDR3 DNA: TGTGCCAGCAGTGAACAGGGTAGCACAGATACGCAGTATTTT
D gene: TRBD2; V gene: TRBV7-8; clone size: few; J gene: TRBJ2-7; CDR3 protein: CASSLPEGSSGSTYEQYF; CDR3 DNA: TGTGCCAGCAGCTTACCAGAAGGTTCTAGCGGGAGCACCTACGAGCAGTACTTC
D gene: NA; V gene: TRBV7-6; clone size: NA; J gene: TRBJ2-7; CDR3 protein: CASSFTVTSLEQYF; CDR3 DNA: TGTGCCAGCAGTTTTACTGTTACTTCCTTGGAGCAGTACTTC
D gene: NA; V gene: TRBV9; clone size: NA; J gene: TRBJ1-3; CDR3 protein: CASSVVGGSGNTIYF; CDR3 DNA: TGTGCCAGCAGCGTAGTGGGGGGATCTGGAAACACCATATATTTT
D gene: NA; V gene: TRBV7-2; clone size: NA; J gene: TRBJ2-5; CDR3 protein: CASQGEGAQYF; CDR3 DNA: TGTGCCAGCCAAGGGGAGGGGGCCCAGTACTTC
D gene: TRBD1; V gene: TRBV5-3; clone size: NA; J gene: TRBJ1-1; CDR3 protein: CARSPGQGNTEAFF; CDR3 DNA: TGTGCCAGAAGCCCGGGACAGGGTAACACTGAAGCTTTCTTT
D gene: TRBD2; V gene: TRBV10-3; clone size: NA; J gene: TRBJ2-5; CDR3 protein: CAISETGVGGGQETQYF; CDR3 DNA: TGTGCCATCAGTGAGACGGGAGTTGGCGGGGGGCAGGAGACCCAGTACTTC
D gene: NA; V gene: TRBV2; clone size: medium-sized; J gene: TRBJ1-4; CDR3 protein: CASSENNRRNEKLFF; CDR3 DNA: TGTGCCAGCAGTGAAAACAACAGGAGAAATGAAAAACTGTTTTTT
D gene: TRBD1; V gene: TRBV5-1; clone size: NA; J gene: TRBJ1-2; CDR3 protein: CASSSSPGQGAIHGYTF; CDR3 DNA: TGCGCCAGCAGCTCGTCTCCGGGACAGGGGGCGATCCATGGCTACACCTTC
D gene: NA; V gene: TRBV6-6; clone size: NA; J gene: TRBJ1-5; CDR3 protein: CASSPQGNQPQHF; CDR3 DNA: TGTGCCAGCAGCCCACAGGGAAATCAGCCCCAGCATTTT
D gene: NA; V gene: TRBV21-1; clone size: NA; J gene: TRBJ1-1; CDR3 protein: CASRGGVAKTEAFF; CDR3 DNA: TGTGCCAGCAGGGGGGGAGTAGCCAAGACTGAAGCTTTCTTT
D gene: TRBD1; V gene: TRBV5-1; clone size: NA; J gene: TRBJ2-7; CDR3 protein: CASSLGDRQTYEQYF; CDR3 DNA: TGCGCCAGCAGCTTGGGGGACAGGCAAACCTACGAGCAGTACTTC
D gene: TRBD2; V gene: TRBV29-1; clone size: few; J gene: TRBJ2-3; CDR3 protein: CSVRLAGGGDTQYF; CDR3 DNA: TGCAGCGTTCGACTAGCGGGAGGCGGTGATACGCAGTATTTT
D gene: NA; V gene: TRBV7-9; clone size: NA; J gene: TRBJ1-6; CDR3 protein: CASSLEQYNSPLHF; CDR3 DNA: TGTGCCAGCAGCTTAGAACAGTATAATTCACCCCTCCACTTT
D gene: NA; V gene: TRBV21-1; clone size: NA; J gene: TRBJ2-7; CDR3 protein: CASSTPGRARNYEQYF; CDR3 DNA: TGTGCCAGCAGCACCCCTGGGCGAGCCCGAAACTACGAGCAGTACTTC
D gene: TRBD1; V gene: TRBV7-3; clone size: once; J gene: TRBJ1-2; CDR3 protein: CASSLTGMDRGSGYTF; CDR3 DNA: TGTGCCAGCAGCTTAACGGGAATGGACAGGGGATCTGGCTACACCTTC
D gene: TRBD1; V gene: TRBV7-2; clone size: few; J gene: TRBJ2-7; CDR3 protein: CASSFSRGYEQYF; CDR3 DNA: TGTGCCAGCAGCTTCTCCAGGGGGTACGAGCAGTACTTC
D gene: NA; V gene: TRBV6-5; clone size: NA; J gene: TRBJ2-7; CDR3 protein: CASSYSITAYEQYF; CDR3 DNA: TGTGCCAGCAGTTACTCGATCACAGCCTACGAGCAGTACTTC
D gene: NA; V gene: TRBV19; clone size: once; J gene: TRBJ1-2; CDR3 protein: CASTQREGSYGYTF; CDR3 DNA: TGTGCCAGTACCCAGCGGGAGGGGTCCTATGGCTACACCTTC
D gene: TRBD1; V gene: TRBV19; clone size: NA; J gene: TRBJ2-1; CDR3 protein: CASSLDRDKYNEQFF; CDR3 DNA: TGTGCCAGTAGTCTGGACAGGGACAAATACAATGAGCAGTTCTTC
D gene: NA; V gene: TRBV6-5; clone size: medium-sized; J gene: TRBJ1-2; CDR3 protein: CASSYSGVSGYTF; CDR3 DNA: TGTGCCAGCAGTTACTCCGGAGTCAGTGGCTACACCTTC
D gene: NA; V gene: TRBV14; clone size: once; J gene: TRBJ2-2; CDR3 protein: CASSQVQVSGELFF; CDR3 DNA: TGTGCCAGCAGCCAAGTACAAGTAAGCGGGGAGCTGTTTTTT
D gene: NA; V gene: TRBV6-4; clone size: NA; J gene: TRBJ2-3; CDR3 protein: CASSDSRGTGTDTQYF; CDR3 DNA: TGTGCCAGCAGTGACTCTCGGGGGACCGGCACAGATACGCAGTATTTT
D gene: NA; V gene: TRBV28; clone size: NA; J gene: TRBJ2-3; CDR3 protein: CASSLETVSSTDTQYF; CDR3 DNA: TGTGCCAGCAGTTTGGAGACAGTTTCCAGCACAGATACGCAGTATTTT
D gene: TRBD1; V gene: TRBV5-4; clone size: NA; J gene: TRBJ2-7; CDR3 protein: CASSSQGARDEQYF; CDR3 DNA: TGTGCCAGCAGCTCTCAGGGGGCGCGAGACGAGCAGTACTTC
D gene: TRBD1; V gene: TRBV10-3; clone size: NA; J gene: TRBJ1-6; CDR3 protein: CATLQGSYNSPLHF; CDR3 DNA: TGTGCCACCTTACAGGGGTCCTATAATTCACCCCTCCACTTT
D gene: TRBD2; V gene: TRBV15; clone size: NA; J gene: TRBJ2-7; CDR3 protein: CATSRTSGYEQYF; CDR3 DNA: TGTGCCACCAGCAGGACTAGCGGCTACGAGCAGTACTTC